In its sample, the clone carrying this T cell receptor beta chain was seen once. The data are from a study of blood T cell repertoires in COVID-19. Study information: Both acute and convalescent COVID-19 samples were obtained from the United States, Italy and Spain. PBMCs, B-cell-depleted T cells, or T cells provided the cDNA or gDNA that made up the material.

Under the authors' procedure: Quantification of nucleated cells was approximated via reference gene primer amplification. Repertoires were generated with immunoSEQ multiplex PCR, while TCRdb's copy carries only in-frame clones and drops some. From that table come the V and J calls and clone size; the DNA was used to work out D and trimming. The sample yields approximately 670,000 clones, about 87% seen once. Input material: peripheral blood. This clonotype was obtained from a woman between 18 and 29 years old with acute or convalescent COVID-19.

The CDR3 loop is CASSPRETLAGANTGELFF. The CDR3, as DNA: TGTGCCAGCAGCCCTAGAGAGACCCTAGCGGGGGCGAACACCGGGGAGCTGTTTTTT. The rearrangement joins TRBV9 to TRBJ2-2; 10 bases map to TRBD2. Germline CDR1 and CDR2: SGDLS and YYNGEE. Trimming at V came to 4 bases and at J to 0 bases, leaving 12 bases not matched to a gene. The CDR3 runs 19 residues.